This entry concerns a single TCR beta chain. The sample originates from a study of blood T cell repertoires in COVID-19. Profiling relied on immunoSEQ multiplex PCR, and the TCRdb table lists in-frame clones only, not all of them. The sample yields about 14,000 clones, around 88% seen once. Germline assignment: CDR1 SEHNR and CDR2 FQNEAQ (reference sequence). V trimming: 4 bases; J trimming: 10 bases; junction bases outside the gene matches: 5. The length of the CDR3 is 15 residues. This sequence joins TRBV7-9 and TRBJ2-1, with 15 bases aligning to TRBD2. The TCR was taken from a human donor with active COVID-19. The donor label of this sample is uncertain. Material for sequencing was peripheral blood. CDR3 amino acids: CASSYSGTSGREQFF. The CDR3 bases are TGTGCCAGCAGCTATTCTGGGACTAGCGGGAGGGAGCAGTTCTTC.